This T cell receptor beta chain was captured in a study of shared clonotypes between healthy human individuals. Study-level information: Ranging from 18 to 49 in age, donors were two women and a few men.

Germline CDR1 SGHAT, CDR2 FQNNGV. V was cut by 4 bases and J by 11 bases, with 17 bases left in between. The CDR3 extends over 14 amino acids. The method was immunoSEQ multiplex PCR; TCRdb's version includes in-frame clones alone and lacks a portion of them. The profile shows 550,000 to 850,000 clones, roughly 72% of them singletons. In the CD4+ fraction, cells were divided into CD45RA+ naive and CD45RA-negative memory subsets. Specimen: memory CD4+ T cells sorted from blood. Subset: CD45RA-negative fraction. The receptor was isolated from a woman in her 30s in good health. V gene TRBV11-2 combines with J gene TRBJ1-4; D not resolved. CDR3 bases: TGTGCCAGCAGCTCCCTTCGAGCGTCGGGCAAACTGTTTTTT. Its translation: CASSSLRASGKLFF.